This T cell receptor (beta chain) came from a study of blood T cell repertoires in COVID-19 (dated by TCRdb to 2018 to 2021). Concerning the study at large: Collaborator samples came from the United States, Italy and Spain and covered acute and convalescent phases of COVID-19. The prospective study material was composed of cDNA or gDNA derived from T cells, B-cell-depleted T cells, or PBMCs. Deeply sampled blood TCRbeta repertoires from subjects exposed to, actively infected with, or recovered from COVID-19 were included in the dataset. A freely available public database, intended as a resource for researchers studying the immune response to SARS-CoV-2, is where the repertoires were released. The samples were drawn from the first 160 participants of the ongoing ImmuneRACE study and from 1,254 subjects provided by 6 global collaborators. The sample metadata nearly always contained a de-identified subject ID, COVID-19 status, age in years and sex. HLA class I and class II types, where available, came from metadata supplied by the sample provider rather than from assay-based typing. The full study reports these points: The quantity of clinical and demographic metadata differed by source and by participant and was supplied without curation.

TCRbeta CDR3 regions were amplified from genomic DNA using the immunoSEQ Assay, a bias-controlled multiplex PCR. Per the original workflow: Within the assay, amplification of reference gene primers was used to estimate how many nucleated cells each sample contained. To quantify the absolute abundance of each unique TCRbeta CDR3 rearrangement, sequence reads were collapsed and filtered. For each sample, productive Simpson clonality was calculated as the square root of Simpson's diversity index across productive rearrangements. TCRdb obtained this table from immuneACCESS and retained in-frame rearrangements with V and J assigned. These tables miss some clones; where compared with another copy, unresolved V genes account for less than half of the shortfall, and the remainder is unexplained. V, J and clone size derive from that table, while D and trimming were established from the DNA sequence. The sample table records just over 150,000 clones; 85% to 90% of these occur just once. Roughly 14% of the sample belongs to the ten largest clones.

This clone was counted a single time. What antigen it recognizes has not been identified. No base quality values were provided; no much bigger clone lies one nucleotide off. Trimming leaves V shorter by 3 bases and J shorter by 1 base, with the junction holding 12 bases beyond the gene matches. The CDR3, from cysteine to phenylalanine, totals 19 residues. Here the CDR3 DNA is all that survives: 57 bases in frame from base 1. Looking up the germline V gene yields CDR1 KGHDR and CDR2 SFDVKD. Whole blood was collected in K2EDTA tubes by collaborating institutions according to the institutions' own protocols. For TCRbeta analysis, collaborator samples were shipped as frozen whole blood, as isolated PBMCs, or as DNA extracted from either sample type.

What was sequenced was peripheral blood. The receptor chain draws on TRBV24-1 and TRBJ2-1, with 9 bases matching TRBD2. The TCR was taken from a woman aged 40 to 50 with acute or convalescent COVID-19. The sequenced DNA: TGTGCCACCAGTGATCTTAACACAGAGCGGGGGGATTCCTACAATGAGCAGTTCTTC. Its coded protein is CATSDLNTERGDSYNEQFF.